Listed below are T cell receptor beta chains from one sample, sequenced in a study of T cell responses to AZD1222 COVID-19 vaccine. Clones were sequenced by immunoSEQ multiplex PCR, and TCRdb holds only the in-frame ones, with some missing. The table records 65,000 to 80,000 clones, roughly nine tenths of them present only once. The starting material was peripheral blood, obtained on day 0 of MenACWY control vaccination. The receptors come from an adult in good health. CDR3s include the opening cysteine and the closing phenylalanine or tryptophan. Each record gives: J gene, clone size, D gene, V gene, CDR3 DNA, CDR3 protein. A D gene is named only where the DNA matches it firmly. A clone size is listed for some rows: how often the clone was seen (once, few, many), or a class if it is expanded.

>TRBJ2-3|NA|TRBD1|TRBV18
TGTGCCAGCTCATTCGGACAGGGTAGGACAGATACGCAGTATTTT
CASSFGQGRTDTQYF
>TRBJ1-2|once|TRBD1|TRBV28
TGTGCCAGCAGGCGGGACAGGGGATACCCAGTACCTAACTATGGCTACACCTTC
CASRRDRGYPVPNYGYTF
>TRBJ2-7|NA|TRBD2|TRBV5-1
TGCGCCAGCAGCCTACTAGCGTCCCCCTACGAGCAGTACTTC
CASSLLASPYEQYF
>TRBJ1-1|once|TRBD1|TRBV2
TGTGCCAGCAGAGGCACAGGGGCGGGCACTGAAGCTTTCTTT
CASRGTGAGTEAFF
>TRBJ2-1|NA|NA|TRBV24-1
TGTGCCACCAGTGTACCGGCGAGGGCCGGCAATGAGCAGTTCTTC
CATSVPARAGNEQFF
>TRBJ2-3|once|NA|TRBV3-1/TRBV3-2
TGTGCCAGCAGCCAATTGGCGGGATCAGGGGATACGCAGTATTTT
CASSQLAGSGDTQYF
>TRBJ1-2|NA|NA|TRBV6-5
TGTGCCAGCAGATCACCGGAATTTGTCTATGGCTACACCTTC
CASRSPEFVYGYTF
>TRBJ2-1|NA|TRBD1|TRBV6-1
TGTGCCAGCAGTGCGGGCAGGGGGCCCGTAGGCAATGAGCAGTTCTTC
CASSAGRGPVGNEQFF
>TRBJ2-2|NA|TRBD2|TRBV7-6
TGTGCCAGCAGCCTTATGGGACTAGCGGGAAACACCGGGGAGCTGTTTTTT
CASSLMGLAGNTGELFF
>TRBJ2-7|NA|TRBD1|TRBV11-2
TGTGCCAGCAGCCCCGGGACAGAGTTTTACGAGCAGTACTTC
CASSPGTEFYEQYF
>TRBJ2-1|NA|NA|TRBV6-2/TRBV6-3
TGTGCCAGCAGTTTGTGGGTGACCCGTGGTTCCCGGGATGAGCAGTTCTTC
CASSLWVTRGSRDEQFF
>TRBJ2-3|NA|TRBD2|TRBV7-2
TGTGCCAGCAGCTTAAACCTAGCGGGGCGAAGAGATACGCAGTATTTT
CASSLNLAGRRDTQYF
>TRBJ1-2|NA|NA|TRBV2
TGTGCCAGCAGCGCCGGGAGCTATGGCTACACCTTC
CASSAGSYGYTF
>TRBJ1-4|NA|NA|TRBV5-1
TGCGCCAGCAGCTCTCAGGGCGCAACTAATGAAAAACTGTTTTTT
CASSSQGATNEKLFF
>TRBJ2-3|NA|NA|TRBV11-2
TGTGCCAGCAGCTTATACAGGGAGACAGATACGCAGTATTTT
CASSLYRETDTQYF
>TRBJ1-5|NA|NA|TRBV5-6
TGTGCCAGCAGCTTGGGGAGGGTTCGCAATCAGCCCCAGCATTTT
CASSLGRVRNQPQHF
>TRBJ1-1|NA|NA|TRBV19
TGTGCCAGTAGTATAGGATGGGGGGTCATCCGTGAAGCTTTCTTT
CASSIGWGVIREAFF
>TRBJ2-5|NA|TRBD1|TRBV19
TGTGCCAGTAGTATAGAAGGACAGGGCCAAGAGACCCAGTACTTC
CASSIEGQGQETQYF
>TRBJ1-1|NA|NA|TRBV7-6
TGTGCCAGCAGCTTAGGCTTCGGGGCAGAAGCTTTCTTT
CASSLGFGAEAFF
>TRBJ2-5|NA|NA|TRBV29-1
TGCAGCGTTGATGGAAATCAAGAGACCCAGTACTTC
CSVDGNQETQYF
>TRBJ2-7|few|NA|TRBV5-5
TGTGCCAGCAGCCTAGACAGCATTCCATACGAGCAGTACTTC
CASSLDSIPYEQYF
>TRBJ2-5|NA|NA|TRBV5-4
TGTGCCAGCAGCGTATCCGGGGACCAAGAGACCCAGTACTTC
CASSVSGDQETQYF
>TRBJ1-4|NA|NA|TRBV2
TGTGCCAGCTGGTACGGGGGCATAAATGAAAAACTGTTTTTT
CASWYGGINEKLFF
>TRBJ1-6|once|TRBD1|TRBV24-1
TGTGCCACAGACAGGGGATCGCATTCACCCCTCCACTTT
CATDRGSHSPLHF
>TRBJ2-7|NA|TRBD2|TRBV7-8
TGTGCCAGCAGCCGAGGGACTAGCGCGCAAGTTTCCTACGAGCAGTACTTC
CASSRGTSAQVSYEQYF
>TRBJ1-1|NA|NA|TRBV15
TGTGCCACCAGCAGAAACAGGGAGATGAACACTGAAGCTTTCTTT
CATSRNREMNTEAFF
>TRBJ1-5|once|NA|TRBV19
TGTGCCAGTAGTATAAACAAAAATCAGCCCCAGCATTTT
CASSINKNQPQHF
>TRBJ2-3|NA|TRBD2|TRBV5-1
TGCGCCAGCAGCTCGGGGACCGGGAGGAGCACAGATACGCAGTATTTT
CASSSGTGRSTDTQYF
>TRBJ1-4|NA|TRBD1|TRBV7-2
TGTGCCAGCAGCTCGGACAGGGTTGGTGAAAAACTGTTTTTT
CASSSDRVGEKLFF
>TRBJ2-7|NA|TRBD1|TRBV19
TGTGCCAGTAGTATAGATCGACAGGGTGGCTACGAGCAGTACTTC
CASSIDRQGGYEQYF
>TRBJ1-5|NA|NA|TRBV6-5
TGTGCCAGCAGCTCCGACACGGAAAAGGGTTCGGCCCAGCATTTT
CASSSDTEKGSAQHF
>TRBJ1-5|NA|NA|TRBV12-3/TRBV12-4
TGTGCCAGCAGTTGGGGGGTTGGTCAGCCCCAGCATTTT
CASSWGVGQPQHF
>TRBJ2-7|NA|NA|TRBV28
TGTGCCATGGGGAATAGCGGCATCTACGAGCAGTACTTC
CAMGNSGIYEQYF
>TRBJ2-5|NA|TRBD2|TRBV12-3/TRBV12-4
TGTGCCAGCAGTTGGGGACTAAAAGAGACCCAGTACTTC
CASSWGLKETQYF
>TRBJ2-1|NA|NA|TRBV6-5
TGTGCCAGCAGTCCTCGACTGAGCTCCTACAATGAGCAGTTCTTC
CASSPRLSSYNEQFF
>TRBJ2-5|NA|TRBD2|TRBV19
TGTGCCAGTAGTTCCCAAGCGGGACTAGGGACACAAGAGACCCAGTACTTC
CASSSQAGLGTQETQYF
>TRBJ2-7|NA|NA|TRBV7-4
TGTGCCAGCAGGTCGGACAGGGGAAACGAGCGGGGGAGCTCCTACGAGCAGTACTTC
CASRSDRGNERGSSYEQYF
>TRBJ2-7|once|NA|TRBV28
TGTGCCAGCATTGGAGGCGCGAGCGAGCAGTACTTC
CASIGGASEQYF
>TRBJ2-7|NA|TRBD2|TRBV5-4
TGTGCCAGCAGCTTATCTAGCGGGAGTGGGTACGAGCAGTACTTC
CASSLSSGSGYEQYF
>TRBJ1-2|once|NA|TRBV30
TGTGCCTGGAGAGGGGTGCGTCGTGGGGTAGGTGGCTACACCTTC
CAWRGVRRGVGGYTF
>TRBJ2-1|once|TRBD2|TRBV29-1
TGCAGCGTTGCTAGCGGAGCCTACAATGAGCAGTTCTTC
CSVASGAYNEQFF
>TRBJ2-1|NA|TRBD1|TRBV10-3
TGTGCCATCAGTGACCGGGACAGGGGGCGATTTGAGCAGTTCTTC
CAISDRDRGRFEQFF